The 32 T cell receptor beta chains below were found in one sample sequenced in a study of T cell responses to AZD1222 COVID-19 vaccine. TCRdb's copy holds only in-frame clones and misses some; the assay was immunoSEQ multiplex PCR. The data hold about 67,000 clones, with 80% to 85% observed a single time. Here the sequenced sample was peripheral blood, taken on day 0 of AZD1222 vaccination. The source is an adult in good health.

This clone was counted a few times. J is TRBJ2-7 and V is TRBV20-1; a possible D gene is TRBD2 (6 bases). The ends were cut back, 6 bases at V and 5 bases at J, with 8 bases in the middle. The CDR3 is made up of 10 amino acids. CDR1 is DFQATT and CDR2 is SNEGSKA in the germline V gene (reference sequence). The CDR3 bases are TGCAGTGCGGGGACTGACGAGCAGTACTTC. Protein sequence: CSAGTDEQYF.

This rearrangement joins TRBV5-1 to TRBJ2-3, with D unclear. Germline lookup yields CDR1 SGHRS and CDR2 YFSETQ. V was trimmed by 4 bases and J by 2 bases, leaving 14 bases between them. This CDR3 is 15 amino acids long. DNA of the CDR3: TGCGCCAGCAGCCTAGGCTCCTCGCTCACAGATACGCAGTATTTT. It translates to CASSLGSSLTDTQYF.

The CDR3 here is CASSFGENNSPLHF. DNA of the CDR3: TGTGCCAGCAGTTTTGGCGAGAATAATTCACCCCTCCACTTT. The chain recombines TRBV27 with TRBJ1-6; unclear D gene. CDR1 is MNHEY and CDR2 is SMNVEV in the germline V gene (reference sequence). Trimming cost V 3 bases and J 5 bases, with 8 bases left between them. The CDR3 has 14 residues.

J is TRBJ1-2 and V is TRBV4-3; D is uncertain. Per the germline V gene, CDR1 is LGHNA and CDR2 is YSLEER. Trimming left V 3 bases short and J 8 bases short, with 13 bases between. This CDR3 has 13 residues. Here the CDR3 reads CASSHQLGRGYTF. CDR3 sequence (DNA): TGCGCCAGCAGCCACCAACTCGGACGAGGCTACACCTTC.

V gene TRBV24-1 combines with J gene TRBJ2-1; D is undetermined. V lost 3 bases and J lost 6, with 5 bases in between. The germline CDR1 and CDR2 sequences are KGHDR and SFDVKD. CDR3 length: 12 amino acids. CDR3 nucleotide sequence: TGTGCCACCAGTGATCCGCCCAATGAGCAGTTCTTC. It yields the protein CATSDPPNEQFF.

This chain joins TRBV6-5 and TRBJ2-1, with 10 bases fitting TRBD2. The V and J ends lost 5 bases and 4 bases, in that order; junction bases with no gene match: 5. CDR3 length equals 15 residues. Germline V gene data show CDR1 as MNHEY and CDR2 as SVGAGI. The CDR3 is CASSLAGARYNEQFF. CDR3 nucleotides: TGTGCCAGCAGTCTAGCGGGAGCCCGTTACAATGAGCAGTTCTTC.

The rearrangement uses TRBV2 and TRBJ2-7; 7 bases line up with TRBD2. The CDR3 runs to 14 residues. V trimming: 3 bases; J trimming: 3 bases; junction bases outside the gene matches: 5. Germline assignment: CDR1 SNHLY and CDR2 FYNNEI. DNA for the CDR3: TGTGCCAGCAGTGACGGGAGGCCGAACTACGAGCAGTACTTC. This encodes CASSDGRPNYEQYF.

The V gene is TRBV10-3, the J gene TRBJ1-1; D remains ambiguous. V lost 1 base, J lost 4 bases, and 19 bases lay in between. Germline CDR1 ENHRY, CDR2 SYGVKD. The CDR3 is 17 residues long. CDR3 protein: CAISEWFAQPDSTEAFF. The CDR3 DNA reads as TGTGCCATCAGTGAGTGGTTCGCGCAACCCGATAGCACTGAAGCTTTCTTT.

The count of this clone is one. The chain has TRBV5-4 and TRBJ2-1; TRBD2 is a possible D gene (6 bases). In germline, CDR1 is SGHNT, CDR2 YYREEE (reference sequence). V was pared by 4 bases and J by 10 bases, with 15 bases between. The CDR3 covers 13 residues. The CDR3: CASSIGLQPEQFF. The CDR3 DNA reads as TGTGCCAGCAGCATTGGACTACAGCCAGAGCAGTTCTTC.

The chain has TRBV12-3 or TRBV12-4 and TRBJ1-3; D is unresolved. V lost 7 bases and J 0 bases, leaving 7 bases between the germline ends. CDR3 length: 13 amino acids. For the CDR3, the DNA is TGTGCCAGCACCCCGGACTCTGGAAACACCATATATTTT. Protein: CASTPDSGNTIYF.

This clone was counted a few times. The V and J genes are TRBV18 and TRBJ1-6; 8 bases align to TRBD1. V lost 3 bases to trimming and J lost 6 bases; unmatched junction nucleotides: 1. CDR1 KGHSH and CDR2 LQKENI come from the germline V gene. The CDR3 is 14 amino acids. The CDR3 nucleotides are TGTGCCAGCTCACCCGGACAGGGTAATTCACCCCTCCACTTT. Protein: CASSPGQGNSPLHF.

As regards this clone: This same CDR3 is encoded by further DNA sequences in the sample. The chain uses TRBV6-5 and TRBJ1-2; TRBD1 might be the D (6 bases). V gave up 5 bases and J gave up 4 bases, with 8 bases separating them. The CDR3 is 12 amino acids. Germline CDR1 is MNHEY and CDR2 is SVGAGI. The CDR3 here is CASSQDSYGYTF. DNA of the CDR3: TGTGCCAGCAGTCAGGACAGCTATGGCTACACCTTC.

V usage is TRBV4-3 and J usage is TRBJ1-2, with a possible D match to TRBD1 (5 bases). V lost 0 bases and J lost 2, with 10 bases in between. Germline values: CDR1 LGHNA, CDR2 YSLEER. The CDR3 spans 15 residues. The CDR3 nucleotides read TGCGCCAGCAGCCAAGATGGACACACAAACTATGGCTACACCTTC. As protein: CASSQDGHTNYGYTF.

The chain has TRBV2 and TRBJ1-2; a weak D match, TRBD1 (5 bases). CDR1 and CDR2 (germline): SNHLY, FYNNEI. V was pared by 4 bases and J by 7 bases, with 10 bases between. The CDR3 totals 12 residues. CDR3 DNA: TGTGCCAGCAGTGGGGAGAGGGGTGGCTACACCTTC. Its translation: CASSGERGGYTF.

The J gene is TRBJ2-3, the V gene TRBV6-5; D is perhaps TRBD2 (5 bases). Germline-derived CDR1 and CDR2 are MNHEY and SVGAGI. V gave up 7 bases and J gave up 6 bases, with 14 bases separating them. The CDR3 totals 13 residues. Here the CDR3 DNA reads TGTGCCAGCACCCTCGCGGGTTCGGATACGCAGTATTTT. It encodes CASTLAGSDTQYF.

The chain joins TRBV4-3 to TRBJ2-7; D is unclear. Germline V gene sequence: CDR1 LGHNA, CDR2 YSLEER. The CDR3 extends over 14 amino acids. Deletions cut 0 bases from V and 4 bases from J, with 10 bases between. The CDR3 loop reads CASSQDHGWYEQYF. CDR3 nucleotides: TGCGCCAGCAGCCAAGATCACGGTTGGTACGAGCAGTACTTC.

V gene TRBV27 combines with J gene TRBJ2-1, with 9 bases aligning to TRBD1. The CDR3 has 16 amino acids. Germline trimming cut 6 bases from V and 7 bases from J; bases unmatched to any gene: 13. The germline gives CDR1 MNHEY, CDR2 SMNVEV (reference sequence). CDR3 in amino acids: CASRQGAASRANEQFF. In nucleotides, the CDR3 is TGTGCCAGCAGACAGGGGGCGGCTAGCCGGGCAAATGAGCAGTTCTTC.

This clone was picked up one time. The chain recombines TRBV16 with TRBJ2-1; weak D call: TRBD1 (5 bases). This CDR3 region has 14 residues. From germline, CDR1 is KGHSY and CDR2 FQNENV. Trimming pared 0 bases from V and 7 bases from J, leaving 10 bases between. CDR3 amino acids: CASSQSQGMNEQFF. In DNA form, the CDR3 reads TGTGCCAGCAGCCAATCGCAGGGAATGAATGAGCAGTTCTTC.

This sequence joins TRBV9 and TRBJ1-6; D gene uncertain. Germline CDR1 is SGDLS and CDR2 is YYNGEE. Trimming pared 4 bases from V and 5 bases from J, leaving 10 bases between. The CDR3 length is 14 residues. Here the CDR3 reads CASSIRVDNSPLHF. In DNA, the CDR3 is TGTGCCAGCAGCATCCGGGTCGATAATTCACCCCTCCACTTT.

Remarks on this clone: Within the sample, other DNA sequences also encode this same CDR3. This chain joins TRBV19 and TRBJ1-2, with D uncertain. CDR3 size: 12 residues. V was pared by 7 bases and J by 1 base, with 7 bases between. CDR1 and CDR2 (germline): LNHDA, SQIVND (reference sequence). The CDR3 DNA follows: TGTGCCAGTAAGGAGGGTAACTATGGCTACACCTTC. This codes for CASKEGNYGYTF.

The genes are TRBV7-3 and TRBJ2-1; D remains ambiguous. Germline V gene data show CDR1 as SGHTA and CDR2 as FQGTGA. Trimming removed 3 bases from V and 6 bases from J, with 6 bases in between. The CDR3 contains 12 residues. The CDR3 loop is CASSLGSNEQFF. The CDR3 DNA reads as TGTGCCAGCAGCTTGGGTTCCAATGAGCAGTTCTTC.

The V and J genes are TRBV5-8 and TRBJ2-2, with no clear D. This CDR3 region has 14 residues. Germline assignment: CDR1 SGHTS and CDR2 YDEGEE. The V and J ends lost 4 bases and 2 bases respectively, with 9 bases between them. Here the CDR3 reads CASSIESNTGELFF. The CDR3 DNA sequence: TGTGCCAGCAGCATAGAGAGCAACACCGGGGAGCTGTTTTTT.

This clone showed up just once. V is TRBV7-2 and J is TRBJ1-4, with TRBD1 as a possible D gene (6 bases). Trimming removed 2 bases from V and 2 bases from J, with 15 bases in between. Germline-derived CDR1 and CDR2 are SGHTA and FQGNSA. The CDR3 has 17 residues. The DNA of the CDR3 is TGTGCCAGCAGCTTACTGGACAGTAGTAACACTAATGAAAAACTGTTTTTT. This encodes CASSLLDSSNTNEKLFF.

V gene TRBV27 combines with J gene TRBJ2-1, with 7 positions matching TRBD1. Germline V lookup: CDR1 MNHEY, CDR2 SMNVEV (reference sequence). V gave up 5 bases and J gave up 7 bases; unmatched junction bases: 14. The CDR3 runs to 16 residues. CDR3 sequence reads: CASSPRQGRSSNEQFF. CDR3 nucleotide sequence: TGTGCCAGCAGTCCCCGACAGGGTCGATCAAGTAATGAGCAGTTCTTC.

This chain uses TRBV10-3 with TRBJ1-4; 11 positions agree with TRBD1. The germline V gene has CDR1 ENHRY and CDR2 SYGVKD. V trimming: 8 bases; J trimming: 4 bases; junction bases outside the gene matches: 6. CDR3 length equals 15 residues. The chain's CDR3 is CAIGDRGSGNEKLFF. The CDR3 DNA reads as TGTGCCATCGGGGACAGGGGGTCCGGTAATGAAAAACTGTTTTTT.

This chain connects TRBV2 to TRBJ2-2; a possible D gene is TRBD1 (5 bases). Germline V gives CDR1 SNHLY, CDR2 FYNNEI. The ends were cut back, 9 bases at V and 4 bases at J, with 12 bases in the middle. This CDR3 has 13 residues. The chain's CDR3 is CARQGQGTGELFF. The CDR3 DNA reads as TGTGCCAGGCAGGGTCAGGGCACCGGGGAGCTGTTTTTT.

The chain has TRBV12-3 or TRBV12-4 and TRBJ2-3; D unclear. V lost 3 bases and J lost 2, with 3 bases in between. The CDR3 extends over 12 amino acids. In nucleotides, the CDR3 is TGTGCCAGCAGTTTTGTCACAGATACGCAGTATTTT. This sequence encodes CASSFVTDTQYF.

This chain connects TRBV5-1 to TRBJ1-3; D perhaps matches TRBD1 (5 bases). Deletions cut 0 bases from V and 2 bases from J, with 12 bases between. CDR3 length equals 16 residues. CDR1 is SGHRS, CDR2 YFSETQ, per germline. CDR3 nucleotides: TGCGCCAGCAGCTTGGGGCAGGGCGGCACTGGAAACACCATATATTTT. As protein: CASSLGQGGTGNTIYF. Full variable domain (outside the CDR3, taken from reference TRBV5-1 and TRBJ1-3): KAGVTQTPRYLIKTRGQQVTLSCSPISGHRSVSWYQQTPGQGLQFLFEYFSETQRNKGNFPGRFSGRQFSNSRSEMNVSTLELGDSALYLCASSLGQGGTGNTIYFGEGSWLTVV.

The chain is built from TRBV12-2 and TRBJ2-7; TRBD1, as called in the table, went unchecked against the DNA. TRBV12-2 has pseudogene status. The CDR3 length is 13 residues. Here the CDR3 reads CASRLAASYEQYF. CDR3 nucleotide sequence: TGTGCAAGTCGCTTAGCGGCCAGCTACGAGCAGTACTTC.

The chain joins TRBV14 to TRBJ1-2; D remains unclear. The germline gives CDR1 SGHDN, CDR2 FVKESK. This CDR3 has 13 residues. The V gene lost 4 bases and the J gene lost 5 bases, with 11 bases spanning the gap. The CDR3 sequence: CASSPQEGYGYTF. For the CDR3, the DNA is TGTGCCAGCAGCCCGCAGGAGGGTTATGGCTACACCTTC.

This chain uses TRBV7-2 with TRBJ2-3, with D perhaps matching TRBD1 (6 bases). In germline, CDR1 is SGHTA, CDR2 FQGNSA. The CDR3 totals 15 residues. Trimming removed 5 bases at V and 0 bases at J, with 12 bases between. The CDR3 region has the DNA TGTGCCAGCAGCCCGAGGACAGCTAGCACAGATACGCAGTATTTT. Amino acid sequence: CASSPRTASTDTQYF.

This chain links TRBV12-5 with TRBJ1-2; 7 bases match TRBD1. The CDR3 covers 16 residues. The germline V gene encodes CDR1 LGHNT and CDR2 FRNRAP. Trimming took 0 bases from V and 0 from J; bases not matched to a gene: 4. CDR3 nucleotide sequence: TGTGCTAGTGGTTTGGTCGTGGGACAGTCTAACTATGGCTACACCTTC. Translated: CASGLVVGQSNYGYTF.